The present T cell receptor (beta chain) was sequenced within a study of shared clonotypes between healthy human individuals. Study-wide results and caveats: Among donors, the sharing of clonotypes was expected to be influenced by sequencing depth.

Between the trimmed V and J ends, which lost 4 bases and 5 bases, there was a span of 11 bases. CDR3 length: 13 amino acids. Germline CDR1 and CDR2: MDHEN and SYDVKM. CD45RO-negative, CCR7-positively selected cells formed the naive CD8 fraction, excluding terminally differentiated effector memory CD45RA+ cells. With respect to this clone: Its antigen remains unknown.

Method: immunoSEQ multiplex PCR; TCRdb's copy keeps in-frame clones and lacks some. The table includes about 2.1 million clones, roughly 93% detected once. This chain joins TRBV28 and TRBJ2-5; D not certain. Input material: naive CD8+ T cells from PBMCs. The source of this sequence is a man in his late teens or twenties in good health. Some clones in this sample may be carry-over from other donors' samples. This CDR3 reads CASSSGVEETQYF. The CDR3 DNA sequence: TGTGCCAGCAGTTCAGGAGTCGAGGAGACCCAGTACTTC.